Below are 23 T cell receptor beta chains sequenced from a single sample in a study of blood T cells in healthy people across ages (dated by TCRdb to between 2014 and 2017). Libraries were made using 5' RACE. The instrument was an Illumina HiSeq 2500. A second PCR of roughly 7 to 11 cycles was performed with a sample-barcoded 5' primer and a J-beta primer mix. TCRdb handled the public reads itself, with Q25 trimming in fastp and clone calling in MiXCR, and kept productive beta chains. Identical CDR3 proteins give one entry, which carries the most common genes and DNA. In this sample the table shows roughly 2 million distinct CDR3 sequences, approximately 50% of which occur a single time. The ten biggest clones cover more than 2% of the sample. Sample: blood. The receptors originated from a woman aged 40 to 55 in good health.

The chain carries TRBV2 and TRBJ2-3; D remains ambiguous. With 2 bases removed from V and 4 bases from J, the gap between germline ends came to 7 bases. The CDR3 spans 13 residues. CDR1 is SNHLY, CDR2 FYNNEI, per germline. The CDR3 coding sequence is TGTGCCAGCAGTGAACGTGTGTCAGATACGCAGTATTTT. Its translation: CASSERVSDTQYF.

This chain uses TRBV9 with TRBJ2-4; 9 nucleotides agree with TRBD1. With the DNA end fitting TRBJ2-7 better, the J assignment may be wrong. From germline, CDR1 is SGDLS and CDR2 YYNGEE. This CDR3 is 15 amino acids long. The CDR3 is CASSGGTGNIYEQYF. DNA for the CDR3: TGTGCCAGCAGCGGTGGGACAGGGAATATCTACGAGCAGTACTTC.

The chain is built from TRBV25-1 and TRBJ2-3; TRBD2 agrees at 7 bases. The ends lost 7 bases at V and 0 bases at J; junction bases unmatched: 7. CDR3 size: 15 residues. In germline, CDR1 is MGHDK, CDR2 SYGVNS. The CDR3 DNA follows: TGTGCCAGCACCGAAAGGGGACTAAGCACAGATACGCAGTATTTT. It yields the protein CASTERGLSTDTQYF. The variable domain in full, completed from reference TRBV25-1 and TRBJ2-3, reads EADIYQTPRYLVIGTGKKITLECSQTMGHDKMYWYQQDPGMELHLIHYSYGVNSTEKGDLSSESTVSRIRTEHFPLTLESARPSHTSQYLCASTERGLSTDTQYFGPGTRLTVL.

The chain recombines TRBV4-3 with TRBJ1-4; 8 nucleotides agree with TRBD1. Trimming cost V 0 bases and J 10 bases; bases outside gene matches: 4. CDR3 length: 14 residues. Germline values: CDR1 LGHNA, CDR2 YSLEER. The CDR3 sequence: CASSQETGVGKLFF. The CDR3 DNA reads TGCGCCAGCAGCCAAGAGACAGGGGTGGGAAAACTGTTTTTT.

The chain is built from TRBV12-3 or TRBV12-4 and TRBJ1-5, with D possibly being TRBD1 (5 bases). The CDR3 length is 14 residues. V lost 2 bases, J lost 3 bases, and 8 bases lay in between. For the CDR3, the DNA is TGTGCCAGCAGTTTATGGGGGGTCAATCAGCCCCAGCATTTT. Translated: CASSLWGVNQPQHF.

The rearrangement uses TRBV6-1 and TRBJ1-5; 7 positions agree with TRBD1. The junction had 14 bases not matched to a gene; V was cut back by 5 bases and J by 4 bases. The CDR3 length is 17 residues. Germline lookup yields CDR1 MNHNS and CDR2 SASEGT. The CDR3 is CASSSTRPGQPNQPQHF. The CDR3 DNA follows: TGTGCCAGCAGTAGCACGAGACCGGGACAGCCAAATCAGCCCCAGCATTTT.

The chain joins TRBV7-9 to TRBJ1-2; no reliable D call. The CDR3 consists of 13 residues. Trimming removed 1 base at V and 7 bases at J, with 10 bases between. Looked up from germline, CDR1 is SEHNR and CDR2 is FQNEAQ (reference sequence). Here the CDR3 reads CASSLGVMGGYTF. CDR3 in DNA: TGTGCCAGCAGCTTAGGGGTCATGGGTGGCTACACCTTC.

This clonotype was seen a single time. The rearrangement uses TRBV7-9 and TRBJ1-1, with 10 bases aligning to TRBD1. In germline, CDR1 is SEHNR, CDR2 FQNEAQ (reference sequence). The ends lost 6 bases at V and 1 base at J; junction bases unmatched: 8. This CDR3 is 16 amino acids long. The CDR3 here is CASSRDRGSRNTEAFF. CDR3 sequence (DNA): TGTGCCAGCAGTCGGGACAGGGGTTCTCGGAACACTGAAGCTTTCTTT.

This clonotype was seen a few times. The rearrangement joins TRBV12-3 or TRBV12-4 to TRBJ2-3; tentatively, D is TRBD2 (6 bases). V lost 3 bases and J 1 base, leaving 14 bases between the germline ends. The CDR3 has 16 amino acids. The CDR3 nucleotides read TGTGCCAGCAGTTTGTCAGGCGGGGTTGGCACAGATACGCAGTATTTT. Encoded protein: CASSLSGGVGTDTQYF.

CDR3 sequence (DNA): TGTGCCAGCAGTGACAGCGAGGGAACAGATACGCAGTATTTT. Translating gives CASSDSEGTDTQYF. The genes are TRBV2 and TRBJ2-3; possible D gene TRBD2, 5 bases. The V gene lost 3 bases and the J gene lost 3 bases, with 10 bases spanning the gap. In germline, CDR1 is SNHLY, CDR2 FYNNEI. This CDR3 is 14 amino acids long.

This clonotype was seen a handful of times. The chain recombines TRBV9 with TRBJ2-6; a possible D gene is TRBD1 (6 bases). Germline CDR1 and CDR2: SGDLS and YYNGEE. The V end lost 4 bases, the J end lost 13 bases, and 18 bases lay between the germline ends. The CDR3 sequence is 14 residues long. As DNA, the CDR3 is TGTGCCAGCAGCTCTCAAGTGGGACAATCTGTCCTGACTTTC. It yields the protein CASSSQVGQSVLTF.

This clonotype was found a few times. The V call is TRBV12-3 or TRBV12-4, the J call TRBJ2-3; 7 bases align to TRBD2. J gave up 8 bases and V 4 bases, and 6 bases lay outside the gene matches. The CDR3 loop spans 13 amino acids. The CDR3 nucleotides read TGTGCCAGCAGTTCCACCACGGGGGGTACGCAGTATTTT. Protein product: CASSSTTGGTQYF.

This clonotype was seen a handful of times. This chain joins TRBV7-2 and TRBJ2-7; maybe TRBD2 (5 bases). CDR1 is SGHTA and CDR2 is FQGNSA in the germline V gene. Trimming removed 4 bases from V and 2 bases from J, with 15 bases in between. This CDR3 spans 15 amino acids. CDR3: CASSSAAGLAYEQYF. In DNA form, the CDR3 reads TGTGCCAGCAGCTCCGCGGCGGGTTTAGCCTACGAGCAGTACTTC.

The chain couples TRBV3-1 to TRBJ2-5; D is uncertain. This CDR3 spans 16 amino acids. Deletions cut 0 bases from V and 4 bases from J, with 15 bases between. CDR1 and CDR2 from the germline V gene are LGHDT and YNNKEL (reference sequence). Written as DNA, the CDR3 is TGTGCCAGCAGCCAAGATCGGAGACATATGAGAGAGACCCAGTACTTC. Translation gives CASSQDRRHMRETQYF.

The chain carries TRBV4-1 and TRBJ2-7, with 7 bases fitting TRBD2. The J call may be faulty, since TRBJ2-5 better matches the DNA end. The CDR3 extends over 14 amino acids. The V gene's germline CDR1 is MGHRA and CDR2 YSYEKL. The DNA for the CDR3 is TGCGCCAGCAGCCAAGGGGCTAGCGGCGAGACCCAGTACTTC. Translation gives CASSQGASGETQYF.

This clonotype was seen once. This chain uses TRBV14 with TRBJ2-7, with D hard to call. The germline CDR1 and CDR2 sequences are SGHDN and FVKESK. V lost 2 bases to trimming and J lost 6 bases, with 11 bases between them. This CDR3 is built from 13 residues. CDR3 loop: CASSQWALGEQYF. The CDR3 nucleotides read TGTGCCAGCAGCCAATGGGCCCTTGGCGAGCAGTACTTC.

This clonotype came up a few times. V usage is TRBV7-2 and J usage is TRBJ2-5; possibly TRBD1 for D (6 bases). The J call may not be correct, given that the DNA end is closer to TRBJ2-7. The CDR3 sequence is 14 residues long. The germline V gene has CDR1 SGHTA and CDR2 FQGNSA. DNA for the CDR3: TGTGCCAGCAGCTCGGGACAACCTGGATACGAGCAGTACTTC. Protein product: CASSSGQPGYEQYF.

The rearrangement links TRBV6-5 to TRBJ2-5; D possibly matches TRBD1 or TRBD2 (5 bases each). V gave up 6 bases and J gave up 3 bases, with 14 bases separating them. The length of the CDR3 is 14 residues. In germline, CDR1 is MNHEY, CDR2 SVGAGI. CDR3 amino acids: CASRRLGGKETQYF. CDR3 coding DNA: TGTGCCAGCAGAAGACTTGGGGGAAAAGAGACCCAGTACTTC.

The CDR3 spells CATSRKVETDTQYF. CDR3 coding DNA: TGTGCCACCAGCAGGAAGGTTGAGACAGATACGCAGTATTTT. The chain has TRBV15 and TRBJ2-3; the D is unclear. V was pared by 3 bases and J by 3 bases, with 10 bases between. The CDR3 spans 14 residues. In germline, CDR1 is LNHNV, CDR2 YYDKDF (reference sequence).

This chain uses TRBV5-1 with TRBJ2-5; TRBD1 matches 8 bases. This CDR3 is 15 amino acids long. The trim removed 1 base at V and 5 bases at J, leaving 7 bases unmatched. CDR1 and CDR2 (germline): SGHRS, YFSETQ. The CDR3 nucleotides read TGCGCCAGCAGCTTGTGGCCAGGGGGCTTGGAGACCCAGTACTTC. Its protein is CASSLWPGGLETQYF.

The rearrangement joins TRBV28 to TRBJ2-6, with TRBD1 identical over 8 bases. The V gene end was trimmed by 4 bases and the J gene end by 2 bases; junction bases not matched to a gene: 1. The CDR3 runs 15 residues. Germline assignment: CDR1 MDHEN and CDR2 SYDVKM. The DNA of the CDR3 is TGTGCCAGCAGTTGGGACAGGACTGGGGCCAACGTCCTGACTTTC. It yields the protein CASSWDRTGANVLTF.

The V call is TRBV3-1, the J call TRBJ2-3; no clear D gene. CDR3 length: 15 amino acids. The germline gives CDR1 LGHDT, CDR2 YNNKEL (reference sequence). Trimming took off 1 base at V and 3 bases at J, with 11 bases between the two ends. The CDR3 sequence is CASSQASHPTDTQYF. In nucleotides, the CDR3 is TGTGCCAGCAGCCAAGCCAGCCACCCAACAGATACGCAGTATTTT.

This chain connects TRBV20-1 to TRBJ1-2, with 7 bases aligning to TRBD1. The CDR3 is made up of 15 amino acids. Germline V gives CDR1 DFQATT, CDR2 SNEGSKA (reference sequence). The V gene end was trimmed by 6 bases and the J gene end by 1 base; junction bases not matched to a gene: 11. CDR3 protein: CSARGGQQLNYGYTF. The CDR3 DNA is TGCAGTGCCCGCGGGGGACAGCAGCTTAACTATGGCTACACCTTC.